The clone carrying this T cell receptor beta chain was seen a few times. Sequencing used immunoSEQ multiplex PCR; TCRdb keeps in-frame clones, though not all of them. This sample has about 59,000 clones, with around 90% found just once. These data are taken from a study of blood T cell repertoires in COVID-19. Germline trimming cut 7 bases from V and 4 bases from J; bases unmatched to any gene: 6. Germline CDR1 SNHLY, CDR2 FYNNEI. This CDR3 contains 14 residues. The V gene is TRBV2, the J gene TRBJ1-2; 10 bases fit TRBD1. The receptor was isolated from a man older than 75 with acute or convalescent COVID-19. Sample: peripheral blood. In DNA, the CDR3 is TGTGCCAGCAAGGCGGGACAGGGGATCTATGGCTACACCTTC. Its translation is CASKAGQGIYGYTF.